The 4 T cell receptor beta chains below come from one sample, sequenced in a study of identical twins. TCRdb itself ran the 5' RACE reads through MiXCR, one entry per CDR3 protein. The sample includes under 250,000 distinct CDR3 sequences, about 13% seen only once; the top ten take about 4%. This sample also belongs to another study, concerning yellow fever vaccine responses in identical twins.

The source material was memory (CD45RO+) T cells sorted from blood. Receptors originate from a young woman in good health.

The chain recombines TRBV12-3 or TRBV12-4 with TRBJ1-3, with D possibly matching TRBD1 (5 bases). The V and J ends lost 4 bases and 6 bases respectively, with 13 bases between them. The CDR3 has 14 residues. The CDR3 sequence: CASSSMGEVNTIYF. For the CDR3, the DNA is TGTGCCAGCAGTTCAATGGGGGAGGTAAACACCATATATTTT.

The V gene is TRBV25-1, the J gene TRBJ2-1; tentative D call: TRBD2 (6 bases). Germline V gene data show CDR1 as MGHDK and CDR2 as SYGVNS. Deletions cut 4 bases from V and 6 bases from J, with 16 bases between. The CDR3 is made up of 15 amino acids. DNA of the CDR3: TGTGCCAGCAGTGCAGCGGGTCGGGCGGGCAATGAGCAGTTCTTC. The encoded protein is CASSAAGRAGNEQFF.

V usage is TRBV7-2 and J usage is TRBJ2-3; D unclear. CDR1 and CDR2 (germline): SGHTA, FQGNSA. Trimming took 2 bases from V and 3 from J, leaving 6 bases between them. This CDR3 comprises 13 residues. The CDR3 sequence: CASSLSKTDTQYF. The DNA of the CDR3 is TGTGCCAGCAGCTTAAGTAAGACAGATACGCAGTATTTT.

This clonotype came up a few times. The chain uses TRBV28 and TRBJ2-7, with TRBD1 as a possible D gene (5 bases). Germline CDR1 MDHEN, CDR2 SYDVKM. Trimming left V 3 bases short and J 4 bases short, with 13 bases between. The CDR3 has 14 amino acids. CDR3 coding DNA: TGTGCCAGCAGTTTTGCTGGGGCCTTTTACGAGCAGTACTTC. Encoded protein: CASSFAGAFYEQYF.